The clone carrying this TCR beta chain was detected only a few times. What it binds is not known. Germline-derived CDR1 and CDR2 are MNHEY and SMNVEV (reference sequence). V was shortened by 4 bases and J by 2 bases, with 9 bases between the two germline ends. This CDR3 has 13 residues. Four subsets defined by CD45RA and CD27 were sorted after CD3, CD4, CD8 and live/dead staining. This specimen comes from a study of naive and memory T cell subsets. Study-level points and caveats: There was no ground truth to check naive and memory subset results. In CD4 and CD8 cells, diversity dropped from naive through EMRA. Especially in CD8 cells, naive repertoires contained a few larger clonotypes, possibly CD45RA-re-expressing memory cells.

An equimolar mix of two oligonucleotides served as the beta constant-region primer for TRBC1 and TRBC2. The ligated cDNA underwent four PCR rounds using SP2 and nested alpha and beta constant-region primers. A 12-nucleotide UMI and the SP2 primer were added to the cDNA 3' end by oligonucleotide ligation. TCRdb independently ran MiXCR on the UMI-ligation and nested PCR reads; one entry per CDR3 protein. Among under 150,000 distinct CDR3 sequences listed, around 21% were seen once. The chain has TRBV27 and TRBJ2-7; D is undetermined. This TCR derives from a human donor in good health. Sequenced: naive CD8+ T cells from blood. The CDR3 nucleotides read TGTGCCAGCAGTTACGGACCCACCTACGAGCAGTACTTC. Translation gives CASSYGPTYEQYF.